The entry that follows covers one TCR beta chain sequence. These data originate in a study of cytomegalovirus exposure and HLA in healthy donors. The PCR ran on 60 Vbeta and 13 Jbeta primers. Repertoires were generated with immunoSEQ multiplex PCR, while TCRdb's copy carries only in-frame clones and drops some. The sample carries roughly 100,000 clones, more than 60% recorded once. This receptor was identified in a male donor in good health and CMV-seronegative. Sequences were obtained from PBMCs.

CDR3: CASSFNGENTEAFF. In nucleotides, the CDR3 is TGTGCCAGCAGTTTTAACGGTGAAAACACTGAAGCTTTCTTT. The V call is TRBV27, the J call TRBJ1-1, with D hard to call. CDR1 is MNHEY and CDR2 is SMNVEV in the germline V gene (reference sequence). V was pared by 3 bases and J by 2 bases, with 10 bases between. The CDR3 totals 14 residues.